This section outlines one TCR beta chain sequence together with its context. The data belong to a study of blood T cell repertoires in COVID-19. Study summary: T cells, B-cell-depleted T cells, or PBMCs supplied cDNA or gDNA.

Enrollees, roughly 18 to 90 years old, lived in 24 US areas. Participants' own reports of clinical history determined their cohort assignment. Authors' processing steps: Nucleated cell number was recorded as an estimate derived from reference gene primer amplification. Clones were read by immunoSEQ multiplex PCR, and TCRdb kept only the in-frame ones, dropping some. Clone size and the V and J calls come from that table; the DNA yielded D and trimming. Of some 300,000 clones in the sample, roughly nine tenths were seen once. The sequence was obtained from a woman aged 30 to 39 who had recovered from COVID-19. Sample: PBMCs or T cells enriched from blood (not recorded which).

This CDR3 reads CSVETAGTGELFF. The CDR3 coding sequence is TGCAGCGTTGAAACAGCCGGCACCGGGGAGCTGTTTTTT. The gene calls are TRBV29-1 and TRBJ2-2; D unclear. Deletions cut 2 bases from V and 4 bases from J, with 8 bases between. Germline V gene sequence: CDR1 SQVTM, CDR2 ANQGSEA. There are 13 residues in the CDR3.